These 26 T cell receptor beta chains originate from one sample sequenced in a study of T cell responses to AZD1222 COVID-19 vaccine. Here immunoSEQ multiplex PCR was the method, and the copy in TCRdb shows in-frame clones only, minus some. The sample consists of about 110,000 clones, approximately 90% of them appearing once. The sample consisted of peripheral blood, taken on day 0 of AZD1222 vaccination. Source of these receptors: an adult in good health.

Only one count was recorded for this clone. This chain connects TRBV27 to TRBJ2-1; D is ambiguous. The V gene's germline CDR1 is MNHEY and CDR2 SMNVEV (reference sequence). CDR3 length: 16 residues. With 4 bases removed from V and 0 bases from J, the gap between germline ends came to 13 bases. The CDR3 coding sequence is TGTGCCAGCAGTTCGTTGTTCCCAAGCTCCTACAATGAGCAGTTCTTC. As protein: CASSSLFPSSYNEQFF.

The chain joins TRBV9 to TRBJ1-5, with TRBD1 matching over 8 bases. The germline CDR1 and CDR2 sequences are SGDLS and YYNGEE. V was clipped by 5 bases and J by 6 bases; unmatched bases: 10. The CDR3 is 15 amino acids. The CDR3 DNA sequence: TGTGCCAGCAGTATGGGGGCAGGGGGCGGTCAGCCCCAGCATTTT. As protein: CASSMGAGGGQPQHF.

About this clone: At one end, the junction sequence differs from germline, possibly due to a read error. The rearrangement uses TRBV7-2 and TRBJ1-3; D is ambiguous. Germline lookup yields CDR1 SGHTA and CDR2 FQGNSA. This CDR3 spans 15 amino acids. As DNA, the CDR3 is TGTGCCAGCAGCTTAGCCGTCTGGGGTCGAAACATCATATATTTT. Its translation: CASSLAVWGRNIIYF.

The CDR3 coding sequence is TGTGCCAGCAGCCCCGGCGCGCTGAACACTGAAGCTTTCTTT. Translated, it gives CASSPGALNTEAFF. The chain couples TRBV11-1 to TRBJ1-1, with no clear D. Deletions cut 5 bases from V and 0 bases from J, with 10 bases between. The CDR3 extends over 14 amino acids. From germline, CDR1 is SGHAT and CDR2 FQDESV (reference sequence).

The CDR3 region is CASSQVGGSGNTIYF. CDR3 sequence (DNA): TGCGCCAGCAGCCAAGTTGGGGGTTCCGGAAACACCATATATTTT. The chain combines TRBV4-1 with TRBJ1-3, with a tentative D call TRBD1 (5 bases). V dropped 1 base and J dropped 4 bases, with 11 bases sitting between them. The CDR3 has 15 amino acids. Germline CDR1 reads MGHRA; CDR2 reads YSYEKL.

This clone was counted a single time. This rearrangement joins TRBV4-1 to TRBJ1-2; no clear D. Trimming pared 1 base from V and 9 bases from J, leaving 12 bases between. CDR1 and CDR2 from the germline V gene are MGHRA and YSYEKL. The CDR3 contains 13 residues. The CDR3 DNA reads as TGCGCCAGCAGCCAAGTCGGCGGTCGGAGCTACACCTTC. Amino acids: CASSQVGGRSYTF.

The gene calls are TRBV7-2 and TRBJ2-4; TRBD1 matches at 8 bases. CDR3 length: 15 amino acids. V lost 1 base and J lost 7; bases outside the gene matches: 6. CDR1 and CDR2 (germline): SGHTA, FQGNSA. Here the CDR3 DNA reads TGTGCCAGCAGCTTAGACGGTTCAGGGGGCAACATTCAGTACTTC. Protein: CASSLDGSGGNIQYF. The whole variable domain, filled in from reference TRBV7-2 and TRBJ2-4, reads GAGVSQSPSNKVTEKGKDVELRCDPISGHTALYWYRQSLGQGLEFLIYFQGNSAPDKSGLPSDRFSAERTGGSVSTLTIQRTQQEDSAVYLCASSLDGSGGNIQYFGAGTRLSVL.

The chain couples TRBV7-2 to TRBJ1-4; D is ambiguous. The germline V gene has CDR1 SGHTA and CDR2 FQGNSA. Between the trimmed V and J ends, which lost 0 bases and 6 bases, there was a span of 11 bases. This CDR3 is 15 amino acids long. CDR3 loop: CASSLAPDPDEKLFF. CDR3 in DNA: TGTGCCAGCAGCTTAGCCCCGGACCCCGATGAAAAACTGTTTTTT.

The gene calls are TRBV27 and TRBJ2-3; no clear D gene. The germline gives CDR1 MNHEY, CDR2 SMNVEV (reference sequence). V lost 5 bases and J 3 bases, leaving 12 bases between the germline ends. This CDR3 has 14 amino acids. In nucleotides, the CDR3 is TGTGCCAGCAGTCAGTCGTGGAGAACAGATACGCAGTATTTT. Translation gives CASSQSWRTDTQYF.

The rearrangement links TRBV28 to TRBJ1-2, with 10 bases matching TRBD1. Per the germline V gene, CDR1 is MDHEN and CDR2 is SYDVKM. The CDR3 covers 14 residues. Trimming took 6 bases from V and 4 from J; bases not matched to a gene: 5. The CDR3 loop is CASRWDRGTYGYTF. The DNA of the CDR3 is TGTGCCAGCAGATGGGACAGGGGTACCTATGGCTACACCTTC.

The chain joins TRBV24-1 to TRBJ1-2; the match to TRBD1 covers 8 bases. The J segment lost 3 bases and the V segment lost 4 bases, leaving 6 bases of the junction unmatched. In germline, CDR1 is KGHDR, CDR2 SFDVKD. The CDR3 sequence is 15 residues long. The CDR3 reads CATSDWTGKDYGYTF. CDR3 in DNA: TGTGCCACCAGTGACTGGACAGGGAAGGACTATGGCTACACCTTC.

CDR3 sequence reads: CASSQISTDTQYF. The CDR3 bases are TGCGCCAGCAGCCAGATCAGCACAGATACGCAGTATTTT. The genes are TRBV4-3 and TRBJ2-3; D is uncertain. V was trimmed by 3 bases and J by 0 bases, leaving 4 bases between them. This CDR3 comprises 13 residues. Germline values: CDR1 LGHNA, CDR2 YSLEER.

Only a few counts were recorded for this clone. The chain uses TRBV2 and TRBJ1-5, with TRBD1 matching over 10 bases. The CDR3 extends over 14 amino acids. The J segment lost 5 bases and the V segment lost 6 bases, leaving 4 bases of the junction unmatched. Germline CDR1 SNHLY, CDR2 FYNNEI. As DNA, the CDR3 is TGTGCCAGCAGGCCCGGGACAGGGGATCAGCCCCAGCATTTT. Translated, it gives CASRPGTGDQPQHF. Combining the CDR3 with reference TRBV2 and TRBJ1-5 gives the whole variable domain EPEVTQTPSHQVTQMGQEVILRCVPISNHLYFYWYRQILGQKVEFLVSFYNNEISEKSEIFDDQFSVERPDGSNFTLKIRSTKLEDSAMYFCASRPGTGDQPQHFGDGTRLSIL.

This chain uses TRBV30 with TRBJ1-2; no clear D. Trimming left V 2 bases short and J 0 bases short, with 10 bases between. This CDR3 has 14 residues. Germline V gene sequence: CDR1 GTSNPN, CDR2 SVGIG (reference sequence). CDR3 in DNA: TGTGCCTGGAGTCGGGAGCTTTCTAACTATGGCTACACCTTC. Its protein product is CAWSRELSNYGYTF.

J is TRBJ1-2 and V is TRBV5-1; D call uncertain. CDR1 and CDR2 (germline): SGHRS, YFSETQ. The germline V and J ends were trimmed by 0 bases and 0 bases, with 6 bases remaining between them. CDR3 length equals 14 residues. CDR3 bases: TGCGCCAGCAGCTTGGCCGGGGCTAACTATGGCTACACCTTC. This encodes CASSLAGANYGYTF. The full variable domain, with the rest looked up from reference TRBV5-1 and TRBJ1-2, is KAGVTQTPRYLIKTRGQQVTLSCSPISGHRSVSWYQQTPGQGLQFLFEYFSETQRNKGNFPGRFSGRQFSNSRSEMNVSTLELGDSALYLCASSLAGANYGYTFGSGTRLTVV.

The CDR3 sequence is CASSPDLAGGRNYEQYF. For the CDR3, the DNA is TGTGCCAGCAGCCCGGACCTAGCGGGGGGCCGTAACTACGAGCAGTACTTC. The chain joins TRBV7-2 to TRBJ2-7; 11 bases align to TRBD2. CDR1 is SGHTA, CDR2 FQGNSA, per germline. The CDR3 is 17 residues long. V shed 5 bases, J shed 3 bases, and the junction held 12 bases outside the gene matches.

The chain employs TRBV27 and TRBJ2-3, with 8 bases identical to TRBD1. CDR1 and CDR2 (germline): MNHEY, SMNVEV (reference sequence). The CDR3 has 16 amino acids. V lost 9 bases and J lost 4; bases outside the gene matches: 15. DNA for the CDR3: TGTGCCAGTAAAGCAGGGGGCGCGAATGTCCCAGATACGCAGTATTTT. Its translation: CASKAGGANVPDTQYF.

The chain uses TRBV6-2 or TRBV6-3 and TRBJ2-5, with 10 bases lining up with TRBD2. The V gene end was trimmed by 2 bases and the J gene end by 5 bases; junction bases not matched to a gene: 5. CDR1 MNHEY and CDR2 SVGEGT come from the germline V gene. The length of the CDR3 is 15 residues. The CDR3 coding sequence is TGTGCCAGCAGTTACGGGCTAGCGGGGGTCGAGACCCAGTACTTC. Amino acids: CASSYGLAGVETQYF.

The CDR3 here is CATSRADRVVGGYTF. The DNA for the CDR3 is TGTGCCACCAGCAGGGCTGACAGGGTGGTTGGTGGCTACACCTTC. The chain recombines TRBV15 with TRBJ1-2; 7 bases agree with TRBD1. Germline CDR1 reads LNHNV; CDR2 reads YYDKDF (reference sequence). The V and J ends lost 3 bases and 7 bases, in that order; junction bases with no gene match: 11. The CDR3 consists of 15 residues.

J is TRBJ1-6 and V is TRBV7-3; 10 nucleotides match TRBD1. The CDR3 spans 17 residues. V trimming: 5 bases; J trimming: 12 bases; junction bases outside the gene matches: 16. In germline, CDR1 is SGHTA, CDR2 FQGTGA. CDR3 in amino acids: CASSAGTGVPGREPLHF. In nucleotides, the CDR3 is TGTGCCAGCAGCGCGGGGACAGGGGTCCCTGGGCGGGAACCCCTCCACTTT.

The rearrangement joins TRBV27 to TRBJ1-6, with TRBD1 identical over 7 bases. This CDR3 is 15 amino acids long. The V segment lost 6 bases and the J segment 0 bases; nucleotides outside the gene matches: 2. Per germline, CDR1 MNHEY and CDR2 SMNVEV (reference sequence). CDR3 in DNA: TGTGCCAGCAGACAGGGGAACTCCTATAATTCACCCCTCCACTTT. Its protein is CASRQGNSYNSPLHF.

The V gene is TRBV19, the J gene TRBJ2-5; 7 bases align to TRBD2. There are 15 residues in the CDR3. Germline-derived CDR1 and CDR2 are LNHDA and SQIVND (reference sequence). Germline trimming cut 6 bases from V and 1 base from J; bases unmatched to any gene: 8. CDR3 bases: TGTGCCAGTAGGCCCTATGCTAGCGGCCAAGAGACCCAGTACTTC. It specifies CASRPYASGQETQYF.

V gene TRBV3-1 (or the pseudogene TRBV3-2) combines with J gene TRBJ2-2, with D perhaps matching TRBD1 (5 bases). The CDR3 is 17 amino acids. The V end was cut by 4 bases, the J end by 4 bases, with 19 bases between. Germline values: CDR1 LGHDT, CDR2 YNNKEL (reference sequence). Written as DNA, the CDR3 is TGTGCCAGCAGCCCCCTCTCAGGGCAGGAGATCACCGGGGAGCTGTTTTTT. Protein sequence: CASSPLSGQEITGELFF.

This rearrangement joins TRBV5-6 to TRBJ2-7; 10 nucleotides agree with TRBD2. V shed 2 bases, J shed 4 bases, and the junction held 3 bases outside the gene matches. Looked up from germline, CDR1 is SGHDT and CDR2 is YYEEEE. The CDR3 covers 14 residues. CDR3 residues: CASSLAGGGYEQYV. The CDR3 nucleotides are TGTGCCAGCAGCTTAGCGGGAGGGGGGTACGAGCAGTACGTC.

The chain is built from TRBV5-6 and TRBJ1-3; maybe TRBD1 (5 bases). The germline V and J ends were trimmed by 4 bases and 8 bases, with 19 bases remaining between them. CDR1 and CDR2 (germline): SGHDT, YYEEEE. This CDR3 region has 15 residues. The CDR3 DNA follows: TGTGCCAGCAGCGCGATACAGGACCGGTGGGACACCATATATTTT. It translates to CASSAIQDRWDTIYF.

CDR3 in DNA: TGTGCCAGCAGCCGGTTGCCGGGACAGGGTGACTATGGCTACACCTTC. Protein sequence: CASSRLPGQGDYGYTF. The gene calls are TRBV5-6 and TRBJ1-2, with 9 bases that match TRBD1. Germline V gene sequence: CDR1 SGHDT, CDR2 YYEEEE. This CDR3 comprises 16 residues. The V and J ends lost 4 bases and 3 bases, in that order; junction bases with no gene match: 10.